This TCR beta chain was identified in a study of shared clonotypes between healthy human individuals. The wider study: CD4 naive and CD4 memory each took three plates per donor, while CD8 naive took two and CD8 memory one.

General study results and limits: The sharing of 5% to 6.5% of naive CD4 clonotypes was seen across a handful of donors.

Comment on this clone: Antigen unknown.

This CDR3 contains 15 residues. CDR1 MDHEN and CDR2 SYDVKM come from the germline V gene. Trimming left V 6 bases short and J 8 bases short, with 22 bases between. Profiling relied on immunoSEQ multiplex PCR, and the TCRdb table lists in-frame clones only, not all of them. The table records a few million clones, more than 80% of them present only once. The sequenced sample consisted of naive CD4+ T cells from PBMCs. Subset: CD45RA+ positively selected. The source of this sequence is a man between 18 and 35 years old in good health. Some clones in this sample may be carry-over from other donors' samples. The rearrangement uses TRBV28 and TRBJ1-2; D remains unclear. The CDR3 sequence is CASRTTWRAFGGYTF. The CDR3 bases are TGTGCCAGCAGGACCACCTGGAGGGCCTTCGGAGGCTACACCTTC.